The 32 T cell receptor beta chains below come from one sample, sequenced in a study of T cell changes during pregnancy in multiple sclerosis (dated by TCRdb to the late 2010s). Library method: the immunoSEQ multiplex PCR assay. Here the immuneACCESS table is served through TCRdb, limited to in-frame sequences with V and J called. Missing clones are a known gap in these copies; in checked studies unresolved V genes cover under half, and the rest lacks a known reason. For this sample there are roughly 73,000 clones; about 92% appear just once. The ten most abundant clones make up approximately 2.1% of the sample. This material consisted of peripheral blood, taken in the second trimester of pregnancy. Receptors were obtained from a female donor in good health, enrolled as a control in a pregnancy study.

CDR3: CASQAGALTGELFF. The CDR3 DNA reads TGTGCCAGTCAAGCGGGGGCCCTCACCGGGGAGCTGTTTTTT. The chain combines TRBV6-5 with TRBJ2-2; 8 nucleotides agree with TRBD2. V dropped 9 bases and J dropped 4; count of bases not matched to a gene: 7. Germline V gives CDR1 MNHEY, CDR2 SVGAGI. The CDR3 contains 14 residues.

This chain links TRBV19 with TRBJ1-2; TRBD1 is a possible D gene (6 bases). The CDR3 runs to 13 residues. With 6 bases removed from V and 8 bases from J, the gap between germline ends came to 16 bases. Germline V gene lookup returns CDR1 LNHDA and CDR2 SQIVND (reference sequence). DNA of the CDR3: TGTGCCAGTAGATGGGGCGGGGGCGGCGGCTACACCTTC. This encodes CASRWGGGGGYTF.

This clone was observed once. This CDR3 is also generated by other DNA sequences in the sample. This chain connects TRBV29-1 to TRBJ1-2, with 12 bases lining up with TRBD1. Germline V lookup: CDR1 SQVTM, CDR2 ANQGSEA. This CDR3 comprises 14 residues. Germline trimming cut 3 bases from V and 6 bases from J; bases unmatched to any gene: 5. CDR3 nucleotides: TGCAGCGTTGAGGAGGGGACAGGGGGCCATGGCTACACCTTC. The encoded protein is CSVEEGTGGHGYTF.

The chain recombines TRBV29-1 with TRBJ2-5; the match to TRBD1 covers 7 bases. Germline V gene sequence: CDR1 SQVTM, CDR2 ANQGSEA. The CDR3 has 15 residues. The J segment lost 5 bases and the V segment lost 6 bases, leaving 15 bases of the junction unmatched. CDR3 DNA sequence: TGCAGCGTCCCGTCCTCAGGGGGTGGTTGGGAGACCCAGTACTTC. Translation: CSVPSSGGGWETQYF.

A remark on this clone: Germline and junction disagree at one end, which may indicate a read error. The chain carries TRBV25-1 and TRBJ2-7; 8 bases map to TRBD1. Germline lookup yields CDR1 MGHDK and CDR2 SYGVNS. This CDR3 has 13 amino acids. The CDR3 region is CASSDRRGTGTFF. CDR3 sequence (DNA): TGTGCCAGCAGTGACCGCCGGGGGACAGGTACCTTCTTC.

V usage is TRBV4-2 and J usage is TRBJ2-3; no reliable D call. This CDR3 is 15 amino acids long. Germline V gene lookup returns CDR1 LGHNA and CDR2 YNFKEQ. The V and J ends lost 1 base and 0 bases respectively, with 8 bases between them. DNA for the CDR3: TGTGCCAGCAGCCAAGGGGCATCCAGCACAGATACGCAGTATTTT. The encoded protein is CASSQGASSTDTQYF.

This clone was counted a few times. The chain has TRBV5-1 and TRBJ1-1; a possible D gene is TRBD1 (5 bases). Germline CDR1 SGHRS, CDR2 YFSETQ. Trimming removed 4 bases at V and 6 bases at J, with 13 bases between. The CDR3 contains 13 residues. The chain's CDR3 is CASSAQGGSEAFF. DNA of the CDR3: TGCGCCAGCAGCGCCCAGGGCGGCTCTGAAGCTTTCTTT. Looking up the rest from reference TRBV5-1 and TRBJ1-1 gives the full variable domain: KAGVTQTPRYLIKTRGQQVTLSCSPISGHRSVSWYQQTPGQGLQFLFEYFSETQRNKGNFPGRFSGRQFSNSRSEMNVSTLELGDSALYLCASSAQGGSEAFFGQGTRLTVV.

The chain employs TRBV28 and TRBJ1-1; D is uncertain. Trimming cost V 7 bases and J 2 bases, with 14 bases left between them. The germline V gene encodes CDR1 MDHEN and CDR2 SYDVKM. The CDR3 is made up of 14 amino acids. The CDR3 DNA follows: TGTGCCAGCACCTCCCCGCGGGTAAACACTGAAGCTTTCTTT. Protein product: CASTSPRVNTEAFF. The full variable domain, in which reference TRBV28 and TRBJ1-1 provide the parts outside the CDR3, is DVKVTQSSRYLVKRTGEKVFLECVQDMDHENMFWYRQDPGLGLRLIYFSYDVKMKEKGDIPEGYSVSREKKERFSLILESASTNQTSMYLCASTSPRVNTEAFFGQGTRLTVV.

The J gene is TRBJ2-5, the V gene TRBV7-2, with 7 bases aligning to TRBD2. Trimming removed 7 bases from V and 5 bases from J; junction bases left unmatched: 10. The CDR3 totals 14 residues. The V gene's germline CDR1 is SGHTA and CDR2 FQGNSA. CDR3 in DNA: TGTGCCAGCACCTGGGGGGGTCGGGGGGAGACCCAGTACTTC. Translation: CASTWGGRGETQYF.

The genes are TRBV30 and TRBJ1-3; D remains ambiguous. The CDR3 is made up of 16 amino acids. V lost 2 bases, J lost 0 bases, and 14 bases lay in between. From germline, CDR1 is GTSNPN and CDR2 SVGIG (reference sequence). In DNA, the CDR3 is TGTGCCTGGAGTCCAGGCACAAGTTACTCTGGAAACACCATATATTTT. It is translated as CAWSPGTSYSGNTIYF.

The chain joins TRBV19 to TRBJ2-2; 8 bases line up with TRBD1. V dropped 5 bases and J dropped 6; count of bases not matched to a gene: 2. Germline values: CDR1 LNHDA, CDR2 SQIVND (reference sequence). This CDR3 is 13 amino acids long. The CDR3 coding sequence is TGTGCCAGTAGTCGGGACAGGTCCGGGGAGCTGTTTTTT. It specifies CASSRDRSGELFF.

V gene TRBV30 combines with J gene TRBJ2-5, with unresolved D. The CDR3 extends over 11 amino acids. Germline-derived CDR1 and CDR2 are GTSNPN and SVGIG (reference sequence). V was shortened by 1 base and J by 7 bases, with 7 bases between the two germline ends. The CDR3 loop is CAWSASGTQYF. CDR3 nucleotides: TGTGCCTGGAGTGCCTCGGGGACCCAGTACTTC.

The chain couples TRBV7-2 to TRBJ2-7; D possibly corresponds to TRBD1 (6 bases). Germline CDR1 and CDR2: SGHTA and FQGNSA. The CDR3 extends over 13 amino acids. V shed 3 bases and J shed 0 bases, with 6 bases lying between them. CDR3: CASSLDSSYEQYF. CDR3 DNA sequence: TGTGCCAGCAGCTTGGACAGCTCCTACGAGCAGTACTTC.

This CDR3 reads CASSTLDTVTESYTF. The DNA for the CDR3 is TGTGCCAGTAGTACCCTGGACACGGTCACTGAGAGCTACACCTTC. This chain uses TRBV19 with TRBJ1-2; D possibly corresponds to TRBD1 (5 bases). With 4 bases removed from V and 9 bases from J, the gap between germline ends came to 21 bases. Germline CDR1 reads LNHDA; CDR2 reads SQIVND (reference sequence). There are 15 residues in the CDR3.

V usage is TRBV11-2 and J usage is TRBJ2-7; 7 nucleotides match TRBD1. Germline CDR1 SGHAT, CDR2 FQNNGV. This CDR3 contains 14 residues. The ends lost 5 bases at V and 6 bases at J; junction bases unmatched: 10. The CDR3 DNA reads TGTGCCAGCAGCGAAACCGCAGGGGGTGGCGAGCAGTACTTC. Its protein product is CASSETAGGGEQYF.

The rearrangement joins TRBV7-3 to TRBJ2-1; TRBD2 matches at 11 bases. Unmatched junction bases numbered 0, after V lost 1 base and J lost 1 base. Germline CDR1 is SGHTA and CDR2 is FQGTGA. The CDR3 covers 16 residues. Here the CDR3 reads CASSLIAGGSYNEQFF. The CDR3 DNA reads TGTGCCAGCAGCTTAATAGCGGGGGGGTCCTACAATGAGCAGTTCTTC.

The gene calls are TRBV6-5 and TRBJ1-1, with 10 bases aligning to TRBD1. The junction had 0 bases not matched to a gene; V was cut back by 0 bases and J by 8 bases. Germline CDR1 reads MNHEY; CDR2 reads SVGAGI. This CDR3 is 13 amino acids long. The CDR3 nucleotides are TGTGCCAGCAGTTACTCGGGACAGGGGGAAGCTTTCTTT. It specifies CASSYSGQGEAFF.

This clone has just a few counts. CDR3 bases: TGTGCCAGCAGCTCGACAGGGTTTAATTCACCCCTCCACTTT. It specifies CASSSTGFNSPLHF. The V call is TRBV7-9, the J call TRBJ1-6; 7 nucleotides align to TRBD1. Germline V CDR1 and CDR2: SEHNR, FQNEAQ (reference sequence). The CDR3 covers 14 residues. The V and J ends lost 4 bases and 6 bases, in that order; junction bases with no gene match: 3.

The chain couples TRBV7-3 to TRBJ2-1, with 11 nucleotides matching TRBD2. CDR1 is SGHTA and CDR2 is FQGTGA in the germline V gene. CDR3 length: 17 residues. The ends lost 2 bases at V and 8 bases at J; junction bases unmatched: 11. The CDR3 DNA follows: TGTGCCAGCAGCTTACTTGGGGCTAGCGGGGGGAGTGATGAGCAGTTCTTC. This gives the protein CASSLLGASGGSDEQFF.

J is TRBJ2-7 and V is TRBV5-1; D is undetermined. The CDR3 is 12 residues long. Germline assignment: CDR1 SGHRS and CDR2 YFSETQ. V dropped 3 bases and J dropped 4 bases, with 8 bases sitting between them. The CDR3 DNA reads TGCGCCAGCAGCTACTCGAAGTACGAGCAGTACTTC. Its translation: CASSYSKYEQYF.

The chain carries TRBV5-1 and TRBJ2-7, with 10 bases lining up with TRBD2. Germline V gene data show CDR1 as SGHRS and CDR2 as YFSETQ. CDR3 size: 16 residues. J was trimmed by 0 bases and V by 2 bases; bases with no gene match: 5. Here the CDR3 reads CASSLLAGGASYEQYF. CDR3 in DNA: TGCGCCAGCAGCTTATTAGCGGGGGGAGCCTCCTACGAGCAGTACTTC.

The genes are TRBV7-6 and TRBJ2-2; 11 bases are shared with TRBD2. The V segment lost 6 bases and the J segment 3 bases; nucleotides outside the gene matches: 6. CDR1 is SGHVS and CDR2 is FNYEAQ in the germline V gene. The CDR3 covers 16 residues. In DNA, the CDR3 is TGTGCCAGCAGTTATCTAGCGGGGGGTCACACCGGGGAGCTGTTTTTT. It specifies CASSYLAGGHTGELFF.

Here the CDR3 reads CASSLDRGGRETQYF. The CDR3 region has the DNA TGTGCCAGCAGCCTGGATCGGGGGGGCCGCGAGACCCAGTACTTC. The J gene is TRBJ2-5, the V gene TRBV7-2; 8 bases align to TRBD2. V was pared by 5 bases and J by 5 bases, with 10 bases of the junction left unmatched. The CDR3 contains 15 residues. Germline assignment: CDR1 SGHTA and CDR2 FQGNSA.

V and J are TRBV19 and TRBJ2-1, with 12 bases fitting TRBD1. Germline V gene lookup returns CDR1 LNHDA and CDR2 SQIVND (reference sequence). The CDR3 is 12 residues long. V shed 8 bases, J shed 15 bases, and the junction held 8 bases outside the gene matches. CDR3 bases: TGTGCCAGTGGGCATCCGGGACAGGGGGCGTTCTTC. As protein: CASGHPGQGAFF.

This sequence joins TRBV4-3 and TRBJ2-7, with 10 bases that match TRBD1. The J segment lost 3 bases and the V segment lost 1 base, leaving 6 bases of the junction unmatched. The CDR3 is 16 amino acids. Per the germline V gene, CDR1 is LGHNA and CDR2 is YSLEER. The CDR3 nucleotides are TGCGCCAGCAGCCAAGCGTGGGGACAGGGGTTCTACGAGCAGTACTTC. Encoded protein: CASSQAWGQGFYEQYF.

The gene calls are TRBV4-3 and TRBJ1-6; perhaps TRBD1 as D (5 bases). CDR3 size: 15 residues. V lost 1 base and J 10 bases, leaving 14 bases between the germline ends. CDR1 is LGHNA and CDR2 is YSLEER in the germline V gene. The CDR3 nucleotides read TGCGCCAGCAGCCAAGCGACAGACTGGGGCTCACCCCTCCACTTT. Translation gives CASSQATDWGSPLHF.

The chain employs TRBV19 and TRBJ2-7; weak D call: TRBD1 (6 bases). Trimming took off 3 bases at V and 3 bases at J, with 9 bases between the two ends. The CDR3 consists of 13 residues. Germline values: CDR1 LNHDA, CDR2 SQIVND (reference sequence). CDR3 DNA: TGTGCCAGTAGTATGTTACAGGGCTACGAGCAGTACTTC. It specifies CASSMLQGYEQYF.

CDR3 protein: CASSQDTGVGYTEAFF. DNA for the CDR3: TGCGCCAGCAGCCAAGATACCGGGGTTGGGTACACTGAAGCTTTCTTT. The V gene is TRBV4-3, the J gene TRBJ1-1; D is undetermined. With 0 bases removed from V and 3 bases from J, the gap between germline ends came to 14 bases. The CDR3 has 16 amino acids. The germline gives CDR1 LGHNA, CDR2 YSLEER.

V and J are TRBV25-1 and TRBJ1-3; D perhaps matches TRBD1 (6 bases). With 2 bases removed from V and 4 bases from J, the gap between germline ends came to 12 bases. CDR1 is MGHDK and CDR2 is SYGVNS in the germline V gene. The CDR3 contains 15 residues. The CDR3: CASSEAGQRGNTIYF. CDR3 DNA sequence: TGTGCCAGCAGTGAAGCTGGACAGCGAGGAAACACCATATATTTT.

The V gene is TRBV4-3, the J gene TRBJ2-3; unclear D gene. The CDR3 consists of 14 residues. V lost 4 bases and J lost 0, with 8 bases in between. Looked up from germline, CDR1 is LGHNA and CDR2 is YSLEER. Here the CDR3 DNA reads TGCGCCAGCAGCCGTACCGGTAGCACAGATACGCAGTATTTT. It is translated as CASSRTGSTDTQYF.

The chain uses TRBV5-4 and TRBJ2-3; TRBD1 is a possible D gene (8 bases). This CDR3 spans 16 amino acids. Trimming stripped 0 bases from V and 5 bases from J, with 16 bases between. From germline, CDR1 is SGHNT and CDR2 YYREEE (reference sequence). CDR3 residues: CASSLARQGRGDTQYF. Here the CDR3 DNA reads TGTGCCAGCAGCTTGGCCAGACAGGGGAGGGGAGATACGCAGTATTTT. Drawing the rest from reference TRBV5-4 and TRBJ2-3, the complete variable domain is ETGVTQSPTHLIKTRGQQVTLRCSSQSGHNTVSWYQQALGQGPQFIFQYYREEENGRGNFPPRFSGLQFPNYSSELNVNALELDDSALYLCASSLARQGRGDTQYFGPGTRLTVL.

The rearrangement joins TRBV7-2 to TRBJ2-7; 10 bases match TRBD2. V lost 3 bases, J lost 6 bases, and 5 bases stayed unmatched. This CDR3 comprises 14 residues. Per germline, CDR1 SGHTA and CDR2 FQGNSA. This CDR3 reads CASSFLAGAGEQYF. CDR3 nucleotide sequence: TGTGCCAGCAGCTTCCTAGCGGGGGCGGGCGAGCAGTACTTC.